The T cell receptor (beta chain) under discussion was sequenced for a study of T cell repertoires in cytomegalovirus infection. Study information: Use of recently identified HLA-C-restricted and well-studied HLA-B-restricted CMV epitopes was part of the study. CMV infection plus the matching HLA type was flagged by public TCR beta signatures. Study-level results: Frequencies of public TCR beta families were cumulated, and this identified carriers of CMV plus the relevant HLA. Clonotypes of TCR beta that were HLA-C-restricted and CMV-specific dominated the ex vivo response.

Concerning this clonotype itself: The target antigen is unknown.

CDR3 length: 12 residues. Germline-derived CDR1 and CDR2 are MNHEY and SVGEGT. Trimming cost V 2 bases and J 7 bases, with 5 bases left between them. TCRdb independently ran MiXCR on the reads; one entry per CDR3 protein. This sample has around 750,000 distinct CDR3 sequences, with approximately 29% found just once. The clonotype originates from a human donor in good health (CMV status not recorded). Some clones in this sample may be carry-over from other donors' samples. The chain has TRBV6-2 or TRBV6-3 and TRBJ2-2; the D is unclear. The sequences come from cultured CD8+ T cells from PBMCs, collected from culture after CMV antigen stimulation. CDR3 nucleotide sequence: TGTGCCAGCAGTTACCTCGACGGGGAGCTGTTTTTT. This sequence encodes CASSYLDGELFF.